What follows is one T cell receptor (beta chain) and its context. The CDR3 runs to 16 residues. Looked up from germline, CDR1 is KGHSH and CDR2 is LQKENI. V lost 4 bases, J lost 6 bases, and 8 bases stayed unmatched. The data are from a study of shared clonotypes between healthy human individuals. Method: immunoSEQ multiplex PCR; TCRdb's copy keeps in-frame clones and lacks some. The table lists over a million clones, approximately 98% of them singletons, with 0.4% to 0.45% in the top ten. The TCR sequence derives from a man aged 30-40 years in good health. What was sequenced was naive CD4+ T cells sorted from blood. Subset of the sample: CD45RA+ positively selected. The chain is built from TRBV18 and TRBJ2-1, with 11 bases identical to TRBD2. This chain's CDR3 is CASSLKVAGGPNEQFF. In nucleotides, the CDR3 is TGTGCCAGCTCACTGAAAGTAGCGGGAGGGCCCAATGAGCAGTTCTTC. The full variable domain, completed using reference TRBV18 and TRBJ2-1, is NAGVMQNPRHLVRRRGQEARLRCSPMKGHSHVYWYRQLPEEGLKFMVYLQKENIIDESGMPKERFSAEFPKEGPSILRIQQVVRGDSAAYFCASSLKVAGGPNEQFFGPGTRLTVL.